The T cell receptor beta chain described here comes from a study of neurological immune-mediated disorders. Points from the study as a whole: HTLV-1-associated myelopathy ranked highest for TCR clonal expansion and multiple sclerosis lowest, beneath healthy controls. One related-CDR3 cluster, which may be a signature, held the repertoires of 18 of 34 multiple sclerosis patients after phylogenetic grouping.

This CDR3 spans 12 amino acids. With 3 bases removed from V and 5 bases from J, the gap between germline ends came to 5 bases. The germline V gene has CDR1 ENHRY and CDR2 SYGVKD. This clonotype was found many times. The antigen is unknown. TCRdb reprocessed the 5' RACE reads via MiXCR and lists one record per CDR3 protein. The data contain about 66,000 distinct CDR3 sequences, 3.9% of them singletons. Sample: PBMCs. The clonotype was recovered from a man aged 25-45 years with multiple sclerosis. The rearrangement joins TRBV10-3 to TRBJ1-5; D not certain. CDR3: CAISDWDQPQHF. CDR3 bases: TGTGCCATCAGTGACTGGGATCAGCCCCAGCATTTT.